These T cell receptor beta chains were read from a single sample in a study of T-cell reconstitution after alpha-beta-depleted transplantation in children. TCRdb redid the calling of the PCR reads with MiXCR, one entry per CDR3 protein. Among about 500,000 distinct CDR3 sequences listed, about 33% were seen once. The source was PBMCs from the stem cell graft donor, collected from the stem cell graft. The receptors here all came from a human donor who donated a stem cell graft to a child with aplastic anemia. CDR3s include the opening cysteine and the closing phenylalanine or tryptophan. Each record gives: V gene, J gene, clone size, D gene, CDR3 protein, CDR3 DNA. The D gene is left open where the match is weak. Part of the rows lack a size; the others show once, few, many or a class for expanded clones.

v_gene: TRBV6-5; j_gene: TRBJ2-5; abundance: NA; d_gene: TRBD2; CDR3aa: CASSYVTSGVETQYF; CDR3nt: TGTGCCAGCAGTTATGTCACTAGCGGGGTAGAGACCCAGTACTTC
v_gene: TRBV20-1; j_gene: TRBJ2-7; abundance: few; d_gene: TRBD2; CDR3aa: CSARDVAGAVYEQYF; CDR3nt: TGCAGTGCTAGAGATGTAGCGGGAGCTGTCTACGAGCAGTACTTC
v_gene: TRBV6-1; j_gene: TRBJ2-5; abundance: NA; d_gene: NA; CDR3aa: CASRIGGVETQYF; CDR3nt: TGTGCCAGCAGGATAGGGGGAGTAGAGACCCAGTACTTC
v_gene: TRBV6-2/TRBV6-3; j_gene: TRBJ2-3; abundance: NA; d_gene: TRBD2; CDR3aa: CASSYAGGRGWTQYF; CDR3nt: TGTGCCAGCAGTTACGCGGGAGGTCGGGGTTGGACGCAGTATTTT
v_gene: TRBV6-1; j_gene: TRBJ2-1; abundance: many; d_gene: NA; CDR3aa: CASSEAQGGGNNEQFF; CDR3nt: TGTGCCAGCAGTGAAGCGCAGGGGGGGGGGAACAATGAGCAGTTCTTC
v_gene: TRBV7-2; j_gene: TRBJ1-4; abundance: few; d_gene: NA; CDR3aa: CASSLFPGSNEKLFF; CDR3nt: TGTGCCAGCAGCTTATTCCCTGGGAGTAATGAAAAACTGTTTTTT
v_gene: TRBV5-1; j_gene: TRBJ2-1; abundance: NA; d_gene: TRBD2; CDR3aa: CASSLEAGGPWEQFF; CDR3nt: TGCGCCAGCAGCTTGGAGGCGGGAGGGCCATGGGAGCAGTTCTTC
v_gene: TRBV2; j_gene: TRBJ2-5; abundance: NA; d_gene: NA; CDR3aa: CASIRNSDQETQYF; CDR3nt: TGTGCCAGCATCCGAAATAGCGACCAAGAGACCCAGTACTTC
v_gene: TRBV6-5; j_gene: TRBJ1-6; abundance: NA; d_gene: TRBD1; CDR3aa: CASSSTGGTSPLHF; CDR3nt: TGTGCCAGCAGTTCGACAGGGGGCACTTCACCCCTCCACTTT
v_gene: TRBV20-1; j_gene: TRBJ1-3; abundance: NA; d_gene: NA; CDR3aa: CSARAGERGNTIYF; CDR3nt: TGCAGTGCTAGAGCAGGGGAGCGTGGAAACACCATATATTTT
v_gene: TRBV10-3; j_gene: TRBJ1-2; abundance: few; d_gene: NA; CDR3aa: CAISDRGGSDYGYTF; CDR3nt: TGTGCCATCAGTGATAGGGGAGGGTCTGACTATGGCTACACCTTC
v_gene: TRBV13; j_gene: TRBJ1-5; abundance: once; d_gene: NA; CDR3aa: CASSFSGGESSNQPQHF; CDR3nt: TGTGCCAGCAGCTTCAGCGGGGGGGAGAGTAGCAATCAGCCCCAGCATTTT
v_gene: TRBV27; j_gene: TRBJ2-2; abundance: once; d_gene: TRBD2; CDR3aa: CASSLSPSGSKRELFF; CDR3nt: TGTGCCAGCAGTTTATCGCCTAGCGGGAGCAAAAGGGAGCTGTTTTTT
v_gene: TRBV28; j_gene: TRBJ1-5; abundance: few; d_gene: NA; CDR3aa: CASSPSIGVNQPQHF; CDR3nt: TGTGCCAGCAGTCCCTCTATTGGGGTCAATCAGCCCCAGCATTTT
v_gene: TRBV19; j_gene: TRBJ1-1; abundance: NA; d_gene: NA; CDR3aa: CASSPLMRAEAFF; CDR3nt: TGTGCCAGTAGTCCTCTTATGCGCGCTGAAGCTTTCTTT
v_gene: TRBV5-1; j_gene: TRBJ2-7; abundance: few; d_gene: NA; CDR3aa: CASTPGLASYEQYF; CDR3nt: TGCGCCAGCACTCCGGGACTGGCTTCCTACGAGCAGTACTTC
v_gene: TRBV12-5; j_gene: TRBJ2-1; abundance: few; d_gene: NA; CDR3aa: CASGLTLAGRDNEQFF; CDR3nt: TGTGCTAGTGGTTTGACGTTAGCTGGCCGTGACAATGAGCAGTTCTTC
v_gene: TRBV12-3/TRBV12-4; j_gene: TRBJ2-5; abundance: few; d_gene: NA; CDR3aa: CASSLGLAPETQYF; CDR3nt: TGTGCCAGCAGTTTAGGGCTAGCTCCTGAGACCCAGTACTTC
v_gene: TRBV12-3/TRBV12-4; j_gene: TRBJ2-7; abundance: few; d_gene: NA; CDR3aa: CASSPGRGEQYF; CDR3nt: TGTGCCAGCAGTCCGGGGCGGGGCGAGCAGTACTTC
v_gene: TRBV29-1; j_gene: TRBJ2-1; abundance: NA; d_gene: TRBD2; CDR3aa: CSAKMGGTSGFVEQFF; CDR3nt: TGCAGCGCCAAGATGGGGGGGACTAGCGGTTTCGTCGAGCAGTTCTTC
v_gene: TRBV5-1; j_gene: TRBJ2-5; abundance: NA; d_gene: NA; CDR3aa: CASSSGGGGTQETQYF; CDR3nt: TGCGCCAGCAGCTCGGGAGGAGGGGGGACCCAAGAGACCCAGTACTTC
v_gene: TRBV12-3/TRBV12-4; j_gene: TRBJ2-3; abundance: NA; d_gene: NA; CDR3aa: CASSSPVGVKDTQYF; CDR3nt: TGTGCCAGCAGTTCACCTGTCGGAGTCAAAGATACGCAGTATTTT
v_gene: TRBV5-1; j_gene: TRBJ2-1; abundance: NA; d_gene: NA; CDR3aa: CASSTGPTDAYNEQFF; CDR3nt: TGCGCCAGCAGCACCGGGCCTACGGACGCCTACAATGAGCAGTTCTTC
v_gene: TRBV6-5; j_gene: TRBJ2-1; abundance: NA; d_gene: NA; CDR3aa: CASSSIMRQRYNEQFF; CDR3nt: TGTGCCAGCAGTTCGATAATGAGACAGAGATACAATGAGCAGTTCTTC
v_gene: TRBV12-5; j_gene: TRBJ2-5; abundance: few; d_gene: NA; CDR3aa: CASGLDEETQYF; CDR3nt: TGTGCTAGTGGTTTGGATGAAGAGACCCAGTACTTC
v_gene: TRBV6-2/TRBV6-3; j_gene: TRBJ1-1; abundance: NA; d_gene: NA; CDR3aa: CASITTGVAANTEAFF; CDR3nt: TGTGCCAGCATCACTACAGGAGTGGCCGCTAATACTGAAGCTTTCTTT
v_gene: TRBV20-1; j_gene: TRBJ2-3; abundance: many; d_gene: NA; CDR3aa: CSRRDLVGTQYF; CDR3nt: TGCAGCCGCCGGGACTTAGTTGGTACGCAGTATTTT
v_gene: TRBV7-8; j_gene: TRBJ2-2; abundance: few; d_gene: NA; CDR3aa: CASSPGPGWGELFF; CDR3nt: TGTGCCAGCAGCCCCGGGCCGGGATGGGGGGAGCTGTTTTTT
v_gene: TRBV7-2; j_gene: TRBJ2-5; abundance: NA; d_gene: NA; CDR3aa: CASSLKGQRGETQYF; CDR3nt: TGTGCCAGCAGCTTAAAGGGACAACGAGGAGAGACCCAGTACTTC
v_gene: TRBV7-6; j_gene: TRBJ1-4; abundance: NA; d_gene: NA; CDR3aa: CASSLRAGREKLFF; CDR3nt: TGTGCCAGCAGCTTACGGGCAGGACGTGAAAAACTGTTTTTT
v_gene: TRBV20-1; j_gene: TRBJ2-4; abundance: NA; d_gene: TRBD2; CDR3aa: CSAVSGVKNIQYF; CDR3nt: TGCAGTGCTGTTAGCGGGGTCAAAAACATTCAGTACTTC
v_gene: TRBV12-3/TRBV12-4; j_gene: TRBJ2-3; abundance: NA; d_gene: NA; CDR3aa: CASSLDDTDTQYF; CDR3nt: TGTGCCAGCAGTTTAGACGACACAGATACGCAGTATTTT
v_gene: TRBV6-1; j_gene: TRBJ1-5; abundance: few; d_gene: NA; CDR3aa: CASSPTGGFASNQPQHF; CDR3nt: TGTGCCAGCAGCCCGACCGGGGGTTTTGCAAGCAATCAGCCCCAGCATTTT
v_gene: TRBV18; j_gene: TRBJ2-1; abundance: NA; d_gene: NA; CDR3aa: CASSPGVFEIYNEQFF; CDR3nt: TGTGCCAGCTCACCGGGGGTCTTCGAGATATACAATGAGCAGTTCTTC
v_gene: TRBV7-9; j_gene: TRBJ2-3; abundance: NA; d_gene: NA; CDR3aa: CASSVDINHDTQYF; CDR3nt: TGTGCCAGCAGCGTCGACATTAACCACGATACGCAGTATTTT
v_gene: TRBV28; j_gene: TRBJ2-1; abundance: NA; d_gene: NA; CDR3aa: CASSLLIYNEQFF; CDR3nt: TGTGCCAGCAGTTTACTAATCTACAATGAGCAGTTCTTC
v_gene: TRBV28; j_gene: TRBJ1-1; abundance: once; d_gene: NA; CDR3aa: CASGAGDMNTEAFF; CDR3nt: TGTGCCAGTGGGGCCGGGGATATGAACACTGAAGCTTTCTTT
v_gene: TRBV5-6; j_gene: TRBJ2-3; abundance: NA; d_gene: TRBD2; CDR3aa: CASSLGTSGSLYTQYF; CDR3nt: TGTGCCAGCAGCTTGGGGACTAGCGGGAGCCTATATACGCAGTATTTT
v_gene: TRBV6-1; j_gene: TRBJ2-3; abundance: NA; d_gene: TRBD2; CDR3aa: CASSRETSLPDTQYF; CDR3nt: TGTGCCAGCAGTCGCGAGACTAGCCTGCCAGATACGCAGTATTTT
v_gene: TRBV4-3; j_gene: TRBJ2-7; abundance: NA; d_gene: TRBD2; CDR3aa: CASSPGTSGGYEQYF; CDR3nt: TGCGCCAGCAGCCCCGGGACTAGCGGGGGTTACGAGCAGTACTTC
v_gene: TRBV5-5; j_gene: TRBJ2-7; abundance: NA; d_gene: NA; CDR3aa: CAGGAGVRNEQYF; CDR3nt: TGTGCCGGGGGGGCGGGAGTTCGAAACGAGCAGTACTTC
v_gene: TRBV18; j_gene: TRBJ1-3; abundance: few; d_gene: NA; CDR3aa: CASSPSVITGNTIYF; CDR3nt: TGTGCCAGCTCACCATCCGTCATAACGGGAAACACCATATATTTT
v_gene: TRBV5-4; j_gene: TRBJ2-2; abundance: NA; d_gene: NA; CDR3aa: CASSFFQVNTGELFF; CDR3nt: TGTGCCAGCAGCTTTTTTCAGGTCAACACCGGGGAGCTGTTTTTT